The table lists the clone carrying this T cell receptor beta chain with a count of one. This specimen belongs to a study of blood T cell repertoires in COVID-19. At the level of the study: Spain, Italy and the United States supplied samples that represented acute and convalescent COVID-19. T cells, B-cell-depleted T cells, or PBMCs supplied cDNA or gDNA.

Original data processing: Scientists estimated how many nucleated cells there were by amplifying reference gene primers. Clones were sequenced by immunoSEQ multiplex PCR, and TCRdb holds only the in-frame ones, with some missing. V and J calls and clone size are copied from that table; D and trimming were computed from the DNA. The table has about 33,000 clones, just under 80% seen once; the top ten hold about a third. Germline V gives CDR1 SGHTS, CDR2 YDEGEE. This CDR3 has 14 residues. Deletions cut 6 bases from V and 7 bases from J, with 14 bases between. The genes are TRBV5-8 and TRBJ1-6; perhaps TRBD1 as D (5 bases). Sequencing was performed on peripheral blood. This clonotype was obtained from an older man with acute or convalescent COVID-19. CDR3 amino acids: CASTRGSVNSPLHF. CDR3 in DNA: TGTGCCAGCACGCGGGGCTCGGTAAATTCACCCCTCCACTTT. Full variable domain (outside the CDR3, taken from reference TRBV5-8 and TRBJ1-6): EAGVTQSPTHLIKTRGQQATLRCSPISGHTSVYWYQQALGLGLQFLLWYDEGEERNRGNFPPRFSGRQFPNYSSELNVNALELEDSALYLCASTRGSVNSPLHFGNGTRLTVT.